This is a list of T cell receptor beta chains from one sample in a study of cytomegalovirus exposure and HLA in healthy donors. Repertoires were generated with immunoSEQ multiplex PCR, while TCRdb's copy carries only in-frame clones and drops some. The repertoire holds about 150,000 clones, just under 90% seen once, with more than 4.5% in the top ten. Source material: PBMCs. The receptor set was obtained from a woman in her twenties or thirties in good health and CMV-seronegative. Each CDR3 is given with its conserved first and last residue. The D gene is left open where the match is weak. Only some rows state a clone size, as once, few, many or a class for expanded clones.

j_call d_call clone_size v_call cdr3_aa cdr3_nt
TRBJ2-7 NA NA TRBV5-6 CASSLVDRTHEQYF TGTGCCAGCAGCTTGGTCGACAGGACCCACGAGCAGTACTTC
TRBJ2-2 TRBD2 NA TRBV19 CASSGGGLAGGPTGELFF TGTGCCAGTAGTGGGGGCGGACTAGCGGGAGGGCCAACCGGGGAGCTGTTTTTT
TRBJ2-7 NA few TRBV19 CASSIRPRGKYEQYF TGTGCCAGTAGTATCCGGCCTAGGGGCAAGTACGAGCAGTACTTC
TRBJ1-5 TRBD1 NA TRBV2 CASSPGQGNQPQHF TGTGCCAGCAGCCCGGGACAGGGGAATCAGCCCCAGCATTTT
TRBJ1-1 NA NA TRBV11-2 CASSSSPPFGSVNTEAFF TGTGCCAGCAGCTCATCCCCCCCTTTTGGCAGCGTGAACACTGAAGCTTTCTTT
TRBJ2-1 TRBD2 NA TRBV6-1 CASSVEAGGLSSYNEQFF TGTGCCAGCAGTGTGGAAGCGGGGGGCCTAAGCTCCTACAATGAGCAGTTCTTC
TRBJ2-3 TRBD1 NA TRBV2 CASSDSWGQGASDTQYF TGTGCCAGCAGTGATAGCTGGGGACAGGGGGCTTCAGATACGCAGTATTTT
TRBJ2-1 TRBD2 NA TRBV2 CASTLAGSPYNEQFF TGTGCCAGCACTTTAGCGGGGAGCCCCTACAATGAGCAGTTCTTC
TRBJ2-7 NA NA TRBV7-6 CASSLGPISYEQYF TGTGCCAGCAGCTTGGGCCCAATCTCCTACGAGCAGTACTTC
TRBJ1-5 NA NA TRBV27 CASSLYRGVNQPQHF TGTGCCAGCAGTTTATATCGGGGGGTCAATCAGCCCCAGCATTTT
TRBJ1-4 TRBD1 NA TRBV29-1 CSVATGTNEKLFF TGCAGCGTAGCGACAGGGACTAATGAAAAACTGTTTTTT
TRBJ1-6 TRBD1 NA TRBV14 CASSLRTGGFSPLHF TGTGCCAGCAGCCTCCGGACAGGGGGGTTTTCACCCCTCCACTTT
TRBJ2-3 NA NA TRBV2 CASSEGQRLRSTDTQYF TGTGCCAGCAGTGAAGGCCAGCGGCTCCGTAGCACAGATACGCAGTATTTT
TRBJ1-6 NA NA TRBV18 CASSPRGDSNSPLHF TGTGCCAGCTCACCTAGAGGAGATTCTAATTCACCCCTCCACTTT
TRBJ2-1 NA NA TRBV19 CASMGSYNEQFF TGTGCCAGTATGGGGAGCTACAATGAGCAGTTCTTC
TRBJ1-2 NA NA TRBV10-2 CASSQVQNYGYTF TGCGCCAGCAGTCAGGTACAGAACTATGGCTACACCTTC